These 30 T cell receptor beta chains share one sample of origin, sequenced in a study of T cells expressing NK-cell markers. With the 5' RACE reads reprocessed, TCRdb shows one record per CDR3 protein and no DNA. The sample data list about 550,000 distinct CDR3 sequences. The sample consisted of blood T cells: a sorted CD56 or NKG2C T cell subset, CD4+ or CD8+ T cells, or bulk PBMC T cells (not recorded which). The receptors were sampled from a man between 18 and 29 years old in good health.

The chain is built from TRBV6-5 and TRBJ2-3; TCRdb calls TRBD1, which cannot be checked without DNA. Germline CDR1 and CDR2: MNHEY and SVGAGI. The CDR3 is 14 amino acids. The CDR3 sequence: CASIRDRYTDTQYF.

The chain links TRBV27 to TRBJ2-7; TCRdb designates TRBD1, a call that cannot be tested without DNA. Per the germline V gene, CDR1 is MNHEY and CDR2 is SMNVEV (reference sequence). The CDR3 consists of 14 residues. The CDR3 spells CASSSQGTGYEQYF.

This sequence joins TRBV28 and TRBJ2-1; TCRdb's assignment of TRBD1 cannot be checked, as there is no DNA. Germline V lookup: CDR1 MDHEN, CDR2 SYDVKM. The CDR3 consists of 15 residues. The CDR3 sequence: CASSLTGNNYNEQFF.

The CDR3 loop is CASSYPSGQLVYEQYF. The chain couples TRBV6-2 or TRBV6-3 to TRBJ2-7; there is no DNA to check the TCRdb D call of TRBD1. The CDR3 totals 16 residues. Germline values: CDR1 MNHEY, CDR2 SVGEGT.

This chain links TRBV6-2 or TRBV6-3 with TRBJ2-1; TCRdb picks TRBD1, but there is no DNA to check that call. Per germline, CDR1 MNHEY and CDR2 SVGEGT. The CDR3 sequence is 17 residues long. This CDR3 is CASSYSRSGANYNEQFF.

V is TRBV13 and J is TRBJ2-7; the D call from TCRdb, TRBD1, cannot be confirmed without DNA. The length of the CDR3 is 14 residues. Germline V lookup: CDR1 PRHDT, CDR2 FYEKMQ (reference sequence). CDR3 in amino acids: CASSFRDGLREQYF.

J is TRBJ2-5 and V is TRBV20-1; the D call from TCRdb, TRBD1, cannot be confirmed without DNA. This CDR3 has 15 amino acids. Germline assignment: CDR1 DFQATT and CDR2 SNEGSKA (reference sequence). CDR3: CSARMPGRSQETQYF.

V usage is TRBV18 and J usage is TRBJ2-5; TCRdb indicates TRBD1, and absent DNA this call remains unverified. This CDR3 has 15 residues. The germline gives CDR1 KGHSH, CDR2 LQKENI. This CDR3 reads CASSPRQGQPQTQYF.

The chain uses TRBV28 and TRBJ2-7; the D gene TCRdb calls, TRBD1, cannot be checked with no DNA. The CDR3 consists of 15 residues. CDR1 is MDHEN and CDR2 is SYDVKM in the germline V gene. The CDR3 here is CASSFEGTGTEEQYF.

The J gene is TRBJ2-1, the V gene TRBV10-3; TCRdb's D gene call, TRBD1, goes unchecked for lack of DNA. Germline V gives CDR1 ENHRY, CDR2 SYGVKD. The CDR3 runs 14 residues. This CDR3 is CAISELGAVPEQFF.

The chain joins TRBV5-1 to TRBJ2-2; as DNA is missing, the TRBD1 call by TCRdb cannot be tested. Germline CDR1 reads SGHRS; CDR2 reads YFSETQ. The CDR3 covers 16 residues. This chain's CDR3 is CASSEGTGGPTGELFF.

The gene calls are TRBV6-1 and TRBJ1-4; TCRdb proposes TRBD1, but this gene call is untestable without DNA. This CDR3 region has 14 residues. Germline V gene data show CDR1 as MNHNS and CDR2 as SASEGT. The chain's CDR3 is CASAIGTTNEKLFF.

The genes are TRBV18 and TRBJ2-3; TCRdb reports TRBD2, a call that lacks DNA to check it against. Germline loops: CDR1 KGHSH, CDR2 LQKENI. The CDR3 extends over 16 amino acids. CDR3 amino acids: CASSPLTSSSTDTQYF.

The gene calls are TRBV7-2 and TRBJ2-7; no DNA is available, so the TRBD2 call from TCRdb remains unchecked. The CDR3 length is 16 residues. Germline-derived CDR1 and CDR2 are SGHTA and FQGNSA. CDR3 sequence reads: CASSLGGLAGVVEQYF.

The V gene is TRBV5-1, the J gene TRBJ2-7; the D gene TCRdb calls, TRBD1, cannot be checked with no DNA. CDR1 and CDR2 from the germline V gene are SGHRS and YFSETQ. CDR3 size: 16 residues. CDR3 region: CASVRKTRTGYDEQYF. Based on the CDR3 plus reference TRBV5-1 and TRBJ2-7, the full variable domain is KAGVTQTPRYLIKTRGQQVTLSCSPISGHRSVSWYQQTPGQGLQFLFEYFSETQRNKGNFPGRFSGRQFSNSRSEMNVSTLELGDSALYLCASVRKTRTGYDEQYFGPGTRLTVT.

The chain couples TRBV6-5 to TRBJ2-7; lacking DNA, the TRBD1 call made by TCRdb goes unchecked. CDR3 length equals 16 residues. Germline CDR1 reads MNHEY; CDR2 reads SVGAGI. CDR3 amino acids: CASSYGFGGTTYEQYF.

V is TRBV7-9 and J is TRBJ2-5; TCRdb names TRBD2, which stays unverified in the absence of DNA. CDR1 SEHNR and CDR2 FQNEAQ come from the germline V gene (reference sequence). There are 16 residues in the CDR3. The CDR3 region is CASSLAGVAGEETQYF.

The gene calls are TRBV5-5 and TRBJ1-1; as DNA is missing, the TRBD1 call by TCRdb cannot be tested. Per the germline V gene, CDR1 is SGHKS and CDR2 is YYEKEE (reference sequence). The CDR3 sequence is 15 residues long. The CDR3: CASSADRARNTEAFF.

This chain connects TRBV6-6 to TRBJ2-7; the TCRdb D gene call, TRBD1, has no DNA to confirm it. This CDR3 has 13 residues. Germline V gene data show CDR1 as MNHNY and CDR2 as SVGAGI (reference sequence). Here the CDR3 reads CASSYEGRYEQYF.

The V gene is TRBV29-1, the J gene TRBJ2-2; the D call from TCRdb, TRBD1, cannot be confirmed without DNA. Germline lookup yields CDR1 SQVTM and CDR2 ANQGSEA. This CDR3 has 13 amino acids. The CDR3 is CSVLGPYSGELFF.

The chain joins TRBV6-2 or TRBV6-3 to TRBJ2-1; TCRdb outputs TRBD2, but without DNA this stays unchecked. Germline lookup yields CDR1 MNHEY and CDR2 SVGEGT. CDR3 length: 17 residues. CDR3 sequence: CASSSKPGLAGSHEQFF.

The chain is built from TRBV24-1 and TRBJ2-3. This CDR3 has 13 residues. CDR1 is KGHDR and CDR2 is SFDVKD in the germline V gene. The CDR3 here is CATSVGQPDTQYF.

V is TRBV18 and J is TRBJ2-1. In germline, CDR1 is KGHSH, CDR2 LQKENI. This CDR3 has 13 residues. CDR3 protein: CASSPPEKDEQFF.

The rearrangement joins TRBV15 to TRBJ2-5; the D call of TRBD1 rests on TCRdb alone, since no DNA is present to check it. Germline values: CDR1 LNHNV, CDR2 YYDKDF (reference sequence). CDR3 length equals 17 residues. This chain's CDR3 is CATTSAFADRGSETQYF. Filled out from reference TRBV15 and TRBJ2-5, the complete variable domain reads DAMVIQNPRYQVTQFGKPVTLSCSQTLNHNVMYWYQQKSSQAPKLLFHYYDKDFNNEADTPDNFQSRRPNTSFCFLDIRSPGLGDTAMYLCATTSAFADRGSETQYFGPGTRLLVL.

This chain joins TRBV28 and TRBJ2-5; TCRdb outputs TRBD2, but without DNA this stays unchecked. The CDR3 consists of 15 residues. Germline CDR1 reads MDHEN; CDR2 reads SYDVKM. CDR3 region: CASIASGMVLETQYF.

CDR3 sequence: CSVSPILTSTEQFF. V usage is TRBV29-1 and J usage is TRBJ2-1; TCRdb picks TRBD1, but there is no DNA to check that call. CDR1 and CDR2 (germline): SQVTM, ANQGSEA. This CDR3 contains 14 residues.

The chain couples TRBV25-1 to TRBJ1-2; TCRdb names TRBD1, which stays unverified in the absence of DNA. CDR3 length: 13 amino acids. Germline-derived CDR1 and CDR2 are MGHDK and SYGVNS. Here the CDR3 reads CASSETGTYGYTF.

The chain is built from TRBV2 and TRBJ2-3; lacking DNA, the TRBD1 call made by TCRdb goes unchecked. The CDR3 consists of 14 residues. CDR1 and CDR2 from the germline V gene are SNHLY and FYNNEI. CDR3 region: CASRQGYPRDTQYF.

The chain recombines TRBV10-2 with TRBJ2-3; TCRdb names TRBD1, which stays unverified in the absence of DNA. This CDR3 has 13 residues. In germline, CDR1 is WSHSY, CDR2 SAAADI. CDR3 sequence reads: CAVGGTGQDTQYF.

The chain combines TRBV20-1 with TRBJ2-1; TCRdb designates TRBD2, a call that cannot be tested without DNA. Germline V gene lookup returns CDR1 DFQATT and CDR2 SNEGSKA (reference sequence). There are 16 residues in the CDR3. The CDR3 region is CSATPSIAGGLNEQFF.